The 24 T cell receptor beta chains below come from one sample, sequenced in a study of blood T cell repertoires in COVID-19. Sequenced by immunoSEQ multiplex PCR; TCRdb stores in-frame clones only, minus some. Among some 96,000 clones listed, almost 90% were seen once. Material for sequencing was peripheral blood. Every receptor here comes from a human donor in a cohort sampled during active COVID-19.

This chain links TRBV19 with TRBJ1-5; D is ambiguous. Between the trimmed V and J ends, which lost 2 bases and 9 bases, there was a span of 8 bases. CDR1 LNHDA and CDR2 SQIVND come from the germline V gene (reference sequence). This CDR3 has 12 amino acids. Here the CDR3 reads CASSIRERPQHF. CDR3 nucleotide sequence: TGTGCCAGTAGTATAAGAGAGCGGCCCCAGCATTTT.

The chain couples TRBV28 to TRBJ1-3; possible D gene TRBD1, 5 bases. Germline CDR1 reads MDHEN; CDR2 reads SYDVKM. The CDR3 runs 15 residues. The V and J ends lost 4 bases and 0 bases respectively, with 10 bases between them. The CDR3 nucleotides read TGTGCCAGCAGTTCACGGGGGGTCTCTGGAAACACCATATATTTT. This encodes CASSSRGVSGNTIYF.

This clone has only one observation. The rearrangement joins TRBV19 to TRBJ2-2; D is possibly TRBD1 (6 bases). Germline CDR1 reads LNHDA; CDR2 reads SQIVND (reference sequence). This CDR3 is built from 16 residues. V lost 3 bases, J lost 0 bases, and 11 bases lay in between. CDR3: CASSMGAAANTGELFF. The CDR3, as DNA: TGTGCCAGTAGTATGGGGGCGGCCGCGAACACCGGGGAGCTGTTTTTT.

CDR3 DNA: TGTGCCAGTAGTAAATTGCGGGTAACTAATAGCAATCAGCCCCAGCATTTT. It specifies CASSKLRVTNSNQPQHF. V usage is TRBV19 and J usage is TRBJ1-5, with D uncertain. The CDR3 consists of 17 residues. Germline V gives CDR1 LNHDA, CDR2 SQIVND (reference sequence). Between the trimmed V and J ends, which lost 4 bases and 0 bases, there was a span of 16 bases.

The chain is built from TRBV5-1 and TRBJ2-3; no firm D call. Trimming pared 7 bases from V and 2 bases from J, leaving 11 bases between. The CDR3 length is 13 residues. The germline V gene encodes CDR1 SGHRS and CDR2 YFSETQ. The CDR3 sequence: CASRQAPTDTQYF. The CDR3, as DNA: TGCGCCAGCCGCCAGGCTCCCACAGATACGCAGTATTTT.

The table lists this clone with a count of one. V usage is TRBV18 and J usage is TRBJ2-4, with 13 bases fitting TRBD2. This CDR3 comprises 19 residues. The junction had 8 bases not matched to a gene; V was cut back by 2 bases and J by 1 base. Germline V gene lookup returns CDR1 KGHSH and CDR2 LQKENI. The CDR3 sequence: CASSPTVGLAGAAKNIQYF. As DNA, the CDR3 is TGTGCCAGCTCACCAACCGTAGGACTAGCGGGAGCGGCCAAAAACATTCAGTACTTC.

The V gene is TRBV10-3, the J gene TRBJ2-3, with 9 nucleotides matching TRBD2. J was trimmed by 4 bases and V by 7 bases; bases with no gene match: 12. CDR1 and CDR2 (germline): ENHRY, SYGVKD. This CDR3 is built from 16 residues. The CDR3 DNA is TGTGCCATCATGAGGGGTAGCGGGAGTGGGGCAGATACGCAGTATTTT. This sequence encodes CAIMRGSGSGADTQYF.

The V gene is TRBV9, the J gene TRBJ2-1; perhaps TRBD2 as D (7 bases). V was cut by 0 bases and J by 7 bases, with 17 bases left in between. The length of the CDR3 is 16 residues. Germline values: CDR1 SGDLS, CDR2 YYNGEE. Written as DNA, the CDR3 is TGTGCCAGCAGCGTAGAGGTGGGGGGGGCCCGGAATGAGCAGTTCTTC. The encoded protein is CASSVEVGGARNEQFF. Full variable domain (remainder filled in from reference TRBV9 and TRBJ2-1): DSGVTQTPKHLITATGQRVTLRCSPRSGDLSVYWYQQSLDQGLQFLIQYYNGEERAKGNILERFSAQQFPDLHSELNLSSLELGDSALYFCASSVEVGGARNEQFFGPGTRLTVL.

This clone appeared a few times. The chain recombines TRBV12-3 or TRBV12-4 with TRBJ1-1, with D unresolved. The length of the CDR3 is 13 residues. The V and J ends lost 3 bases and 4 bases respectively, with 9 bases between them. The CDR3 reads CASSFGEVTEAFF. CDR3 coding DNA: TGTGCCAGCAGTTTTGGGGAGGTCACTGAAGCTTTCTTT.

The chain recombines TRBV14 with TRBJ2-1, with 7 nucleotides matching TRBD2. The trim removed 1 base at V and 2 bases at J, leaving 5 bases unmatched. CDR3 size: 16 residues. Germline values: CDR1 SGHDN, CDR2 FVKESK. DNA of the CDR3: TGTGCCAGCAGCCAAGGGGGAGCGGGGACCTACAATGAGCAGTTCTTC. It translates to CASSQGGAGTYNEQFF.

The chain has TRBV9 and TRBJ2-6; D gene ambiguous. CDR1 SGDLS and CDR2 YYNGEE come from the germline V gene. The CDR3 spans 16 residues. V lost 0 bases and J lost 4, with 11 bases in between. The CDR3 loop reads CASSVEQASGANVLTF. The CDR3 bases are TGTGCCAGCAGCGTAGAGCAGGCCTCGGGGGCCAACGTCCTGACTTTC.

The V gene is TRBV6-2 or TRBV6-3, the J gene TRBJ2-3; D is unresolved. This CDR3 is 13 amino acids long. V was pared by 5 bases and J by 4 bases, with 10 bases between. Germline CDR1 reads MNHEY; CDR2 reads SVGEGT. CDR3 nucleotide sequence: TGTGCCAGCAGTCCGCGGCGTGCAGATACGCAGTATTTT. This gives the protein CASSPRRADTQYF.

This clone was seen a few times. V usage is TRBV4-2 and J usage is TRBJ1-2; D may be TRBD1 (6 bases). With 4 bases removed from V and 7 bases from J, the gap between germline ends came to 13 bases. The CDR3 contains 13 residues. Germline loops: CDR1 LGHNA, CDR2 YNFKEQ. The CDR3 nucleotides are TGTGCCAGCAGCCGAGAAGGGGGGGGTGGCTACACCTTC. It is translated as CASSREGGGGYTF.

The chain carries TRBV28 and TRBJ1-1; 9 bases match TRBD1. Germline CDR1 MDHEN, CDR2 SYDVKM. The CDR3 is made up of 15 amino acids. V gave up 5 bases and J gave up 5 bases; unmatched junction bases: 9. The CDR3 here is CASSVEGQGWTEAFF. The DNA for the CDR3 is TGTGCCAGCAGTGTCGAGGGACAGGGATGGACTGAAGCTTTCTTT.

The chain combines TRBV19 with TRBJ1-1, with a weak D call TRBD1 (6 bases). This CDR3 spans 16 amino acids. Germline V gene data show CDR1 as LNHDA and CDR2 as SQIVND (reference sequence). Trimming stripped 4 bases from V and 1 base from J, with 16 bases between. CDR3 nucleotides: TGTGCCAGTAGTACGCCGGTGGGGGCTGGGAACACTGAAGCTTTCTTT. This gives the protein CASSTPVGAGNTEAFF.

The chain employs TRBV5-1 and TRBJ1-6; 9 nucleotides match TRBD1. The CDR3 has 15 residues. The V segment lost 3 bases and the J segment 7 bases; nucleotides outside the gene matches: 5. Per the germline V gene, CDR1 is SGHRS and CDR2 is YFSETQ. For the CDR3, the DNA is TGCGCCAGCAGCTGGGACAGGGAAGGAAATTCACCCCTCCACTTT. Protein sequence: CASSWDREGNSPLHF.

The chain joins TRBV5-1 to TRBJ1-1; 7 bases match TRBD1. The J segment lost 0 bases and the V segment lost 4 bases, leaving 9 bases of the junction unmatched. The CDR3 is 16 amino acids. CDR1 SGHRS and CDR2 YFSETQ come from the germline V gene. CDR3: CASSPGGGGVNTEAFF. CDR3 in DNA: TGCGCCAGCAGCCCTGGTGGAGGGGGCGTGAACACTGAAGCTTTCTTT.

Remarks on this clone: A read error may account for a junction end that differs from germline. At the DNA level, this CDR3 is encoded by other sequences in the same sample as well. This chain uses TRBV9 with TRBJ2-1; 9 bases match TRBD2. CDR1 is SGDLS and CDR2 is YYNGEE in the germline V gene. The CDR3 extends over 16 amino acids. The CDR3: CASSPISGRSGNEQFF. The CDR3 nucleotides are TGTGCCAGCAGCCCTATTAGCGGGAGATCGGGTAATGAACAGTTCTTC.

This clone was counted once. The genes are TRBV5-4 and TRBJ1-1, with D perhaps TRBD1 (6 bases). Germline V lookup: CDR1 SGHNT, CDR2 YYREEE (reference sequence). Trimming stripped 10 bases from V and 0 bases from J, with 19 bases between. The CDR3 has 15 residues. The CDR3 reads CALSTGSGMNTEAFF. For the CDR3, the DNA is TGTGCCCTTAGTACAGGGAGCGGCATGAACACTGAAGCTTTCTTT.

The rearrangement joins TRBV18 to TRBJ1-3; D is undetermined. This CDR3 contains 17 residues. The ends were cut back, 3 bases at V and 0 bases at J, with 15 bases in the middle. Germline V gene sequence: CDR1 KGHSH, CDR2 LQKENI. DNA of the CDR3: TGTGCCAGCTCACCGAACTCGGCCGGGAGCTCTGGAAACACCATATATTTT. It is translated as CASSPNSAGSSGNTIYF.

The chain joins TRBV13 to TRBJ2-1; D perhaps matches TRBD2 (6 bases). Trimming removed 5 bases at V and 5 bases at J, with 16 bases between. CDR3 length: 15 amino acids. Germline V gives CDR1 PRHDT, CDR2 FYEKMQ (reference sequence). In nucleotides, the CDR3 is TGTGCCAGCAGCCCCCGGGGGAGCCCAAACAATGAGCAGTTCTTC. It codes for CASSPRGSPNNEQFF.

The chain uses TRBV5-4 and TRBJ1-2; possibly TRBD1 for D (6 bases). The germline V gene has CDR1 SGHNT and CDR2 YYREEE (reference sequence). The CDR3 consists of 15 residues. V was shortened by 4 bases and J by 8 bases, with 21 bases between the two germline ends. DNA for the CDR3: TGTGCCAGCAGCATCTCCGGGACAACAACCCGGGGCTACACCTTC. This gives the protein CASSISGTTTRGYTF.

The gene calls are TRBV28 and TRBJ1-5, with TRBD1 matching over 10 bases. With 6 bases clipped from V and 7 bases from J, the junction kept 12 bases outside the gene matches. There are 16 residues in the CDR3. Germline V gives CDR1 MDHEN, CDR2 SYDVKM. DNA of the CDR3: TGTGCCAGCAGGCCAAGCCGGGACAGGGGACAACAGCCCCAGCATTTT. It is translated as CASRPSRDRGQQPQHF.

The chain recombines TRBV28 with TRBJ1-2; D may be TRBD1 (6 bases). The ends were cut back, 6 bases at V and 0 bases at J, with 11 bases in the middle. In germline, CDR1 is MDHEN, CDR2 SYDVKM. The CDR3 consists of 14 residues. Here the CDR3 DNA reads TGTGCCAGCAGGCCGACAGGAGCTAACTATGGCTACACCTTC. Its protein product is CASRPTGANYGYTF.